One and the same sample provided the 3 T cell receptor beta chains below, sequenced in a study of vaccination effects on CD4 cells after COVID-19. Expansion of antigen-specific CD4+ T cells with viral peptide pools was carried out by the ViraFEST assay before sequencing. Culture lasted about 10 days before CD4+ T cell isolation. Vaccine administered to participants consisted of two doses of either BNT162b2 or mRNA-1273. Profiling relied on immunoSEQ multiplex PCR, and the TCRdb table lists in-frame clones only, not all of them. The table lists under 85,000 clones, 60% to 85% of them singletons, with about 1.2% in the top ten. These receptors are not linked to any known antigen. This specimen consisted of CD4+ T cells from PBMCs cultured with HCoV-OC43 spike peptides, obtained after COVID-19 vaccination. Subset here: HCoV-OC43 spike overlapping peptide pool stimulation. Source of these receptors: a human donor who received a COVID-19 vaccine.

The table lists this clone with a few counts. V gene TRBV9 combines with J gene TRBJ1-6; 7 bases align to TRBD1. The germline gives CDR1 SGDLS, CDR2 YYNGEE. After removal of 3 bases from V and 7 bases from J, the junction contained 7 bases not matched to a gene. The CDR3 is 15 amino acids. The CDR3, as DNA: TGTGCCAGCAGCGCCAGACAGGGAGGCAATTCACCCCTCCACTTT. Protein sequence: CASSARQGGNSPLHF.

The table lists this clone with a few counts. The chain recombines TRBV28 with TRBJ1-1, with 7 positions matching TRBD1. Germline CDR1 reads MDHEN; CDR2 reads SYDVKM. The CDR3 loop spans 13 amino acids. J lost 7 bases, V lost 2 bases, and 4 bases had no gene match. The CDR3: CASSLRGQSEAFF. The CDR3 DNA sequence: TGTGCCAGCAGTTTAAGGGGGCAGAGTGAAGCTTTCTTT.

V gene TRBV5-1 combines with J gene TRBJ1-4; no firm D call. This CDR3 spans 14 amino acids. Germline V gives CDR1 SGHRS, CDR2 YFSETQ. V was pared by 0 bases and J by 5 bases, with 8 bases between. CDR3 nucleotide sequence: TGCGCCAGCAGCTTGGGTAGCGTAAATGAAAAACTGTTTTTT. Its translation is CASSLGSVNEKLFF.